This T cell receptor (beta chain) was observed in a study of Siglec-9 on CD8 T cells in melanoma. Assay: immunoSEQ multiplex PCR; the TCRdb copy retains only in-frame clones and omits some. There are 1,400 to 1,500 clones in the sample; 63% occur only once, and roughly 17% lies in the top ten. With V trimmed by 4 bases and J by 11 bases, 10 bases remained unmatched. Germline assignment: CDR1 MNHNS and CDR2 SASEGT. The CDR3 is 14 amino acids. The chain employs TRBV6-1 and TRBJ1-2; TRBD1 aligns across 10 bases. Sample: Siglec-9+ CD8+ T cells sorted from blood. The sequence was collected from a human donor in good health. CDR3 sequence reads: CASSANRRTGGYTF. The CDR3, as DNA: TGTGCCAGCAGTGCCAACCGACGGACAGGGGGATACACCTTC.